This T cell receptor beta chain was sequenced in a study of cytomegalovirus exposure and HLA in healthy donors. Study-level findings and limits: In an earlier analysis, in around 590 donors, most V segments appeared productive either ~87% or ~30% of the time.

This PCR relied on a set of 60 Vbeta primers and 13 Jbeta primers. Measured with immunoSEQ multiplex PCR; TCRdb has only the in-frame clones, and not every one. Of approximately 180,000 clones in the sample, roughly 79% were seen once. In regard to this clone: Its target is not known.

This CDR3 has 17 amino acids. J was trimmed by 0 bases and V by 5 bases; bases with no gene match: 11. The germline gives CDR1 SGHTA, CDR2 FQGNSA. This clonotype was obtained from a male donor in good health and CMV-seronegative. Source material: PBMCs. The V and J genes are TRBV7-2 and TRBJ2-3, with 7 bases aligning to TRBD2. The CDR3 loop reads CASSPPAAGSSTDTQYF. CDR3 in DNA: TGTGCCAGCAGCCCCCCCGCAGCGGGATCTAGCACAGATACGCAGTATTTT. Using reference TRBV7-2 and TRBJ2-3 for the parts outside the CDR3, the full variable domain is GAGVSQSPSNKVTEKGKDVELRCDPISGHTALYWYRQSLGQGLEFLIYFQGNSAPDKSGLPSDRFSAERTGGSVSTLTIQRTQQEDSAVYLCASSPPAAGSSTDTQYFGPGTRLTVL.